The next 18 T cell receptor beta chains were all read from a single sample in a study of T cell responses to AZD1222 COVID-19 vaccine. Clones were sequenced by immunoSEQ multiplex PCR, and TCRdb holds only the in-frame ones, with some missing. The data show around 150,000 clones, about 93% seen once. The starting material was peripheral blood, obtained 28 days after the second AZD1222 dose. These receptors originate from an adult who received the AZD1222 COVID-19 vaccine.

The chain couples TRBV6-6 to TRBJ1-1; the D gene is possibly TRBD1 (6 bases). CDR1 and CDR2 (germline): MNHNY, SVGAGI (reference sequence). V gave up 4 bases and J gave up 1 base, with 13 bases separating them. CDR3 length equals 15 residues. CDR3 sequence: CASSSLLRGNTEAFF. CDR3 DNA sequence: TGTGCCAGCAGTTCACTCCTCAGGGGGAACACTGAAGCTTTCTTT.

The chain joins TRBV5-8 to TRBJ2-2, with TRBD2 identical over 7 bases. CDR3 length: 15 residues. J was trimmed by 1 base and V by 2 bases; bases with no gene match: 2. CDR1 SGHTS and CDR2 YDEGEE come from the germline V gene. CDR3 protein: CASSFVAGNTGELFF. The DNA of the CDR3 is TGTGCCAGCAGCTTCGTAGCGGGGAACACCGGGGAGCTGTTTTTT.

V is TRBV5-6 and J is TRBJ1-2, with 8 bases lining up with TRBD1. CDR3 length equals 15 residues. The V segment lost 0 bases and the J segment 2 bases; nucleotides outside the gene matches: 3. Germline V CDR1 and CDR2: SGHDT, YYEEEE. CDR3 DNA: TGTGCCAGCAGCTTGGGGCAGGGGGCGAACTATGGCTACACCTTC. Protein: CASSLGQGANYGYTF.

J is TRBJ1-1 and V is TRBV3-1 (or the pseudogene TRBV3-2); the match to TRBD1 covers 7 bases. In germline, CDR1 is LGHDT, CDR2 YNNKEL (reference sequence). The V and J ends lost 7 bases and 2 bases, in that order; junction bases with no gene match: 7. The CDR3 spans 14 residues. CDR3 DNA sequence: TGTGCCAGCACCCGACGACAGGGTAACACTGAAGCTTTCTTT. Amino acid sequence: CASTRRQGNTEAFF.

The V call is TRBV11-2, the J call TRBJ2-1; no definite D call. Germline V gives CDR1 SGHAT, CDR2 FQNNGV. With 2 bases removed from V and 6 bases from J, the gap between germline ends came to 17 bases. The CDR3 runs 16 residues. CDR3 coding DNA: TGTGCCAGCAGCTTATTGCCCAACGACGCAATCAATGAGCAGTTCTTC. Translation gives CASSLLPNDAINEQFF. Supplemented by reference TRBV11-2 and TRBJ2-1, the full variable domain reads EAGVAQSPRYKIIEKRQSVAFWCNPISGHATLYWYQQILGQGPKLLIQFQNNGVVDDSQLPKDRFSAERLKGVDSTLKIQPAKLEDSAVYLCASSLLPNDAINEQFFGPGTRLTVL.

The rearrangement links TRBV6-5 to TRBJ2-3; D perhaps matches TRBD1 (5 bases). The V gene's germline CDR1 is MNHEY and CDR2 SVGAGI. The CDR3 covers 13 residues. Trimming took 2 bases from V and 6 from J, leaving 9 bases between them. For the CDR3, the DNA is TGTGCCAGCAGTTACAAGGGGTTGGATACGCAGTATTTT. Amino acid sequence: CASSYKGLDTQYF.

V gene TRBV6-5 combines with J gene TRBJ1-4; 9 bases match TRBD1. The CDR3 runs to 14 residues. V lost 7 bases, J lost 13 bases, and 13 bases stayed unmatched. Per the germline V gene, CDR1 is MNHEY and CDR2 is SVGAGI. DNA of the CDR3: TGTGCCAGCATTTTTGGGACAGGGCCCCGGAGACTGTTTTTT. It is translated as CASIFGTGPRRLFF.

This sequence joins TRBV2 and TRBJ1-2; weak D call: TRBD1 (5 bases). Trimming removed 2 bases at V and 4 bases at J, with 14 bases between. Germline loops: CDR1 SNHLY, CDR2 FYNNEI. The CDR3 covers 15 residues. In nucleotides, the CDR3 is TGTGCCAGCAGTGAACGGCCTGGGGCTGGCTATGGCTACACCTTC. Protein sequence: CASSERPGAGYGYTF.

The chain couples TRBV2 to TRBJ1-5, with D unresolved. The V end was cut by 5 bases, the J end by 3 bases, with 11 bases between. The CDR3 consists of 14 residues. Germline V CDR1 and CDR2: SNHLY, FYNNEI. The CDR3 reads CASSRHSLNQPQHF. The CDR3 nucleotides read TGTGCCAGCAGTAGACACTCGCTCAATCAGCCCCAGCATTTT.

The rearrangement joins TRBV19 to TRBJ1-1; D is unresolved. Germline-derived CDR1 and CDR2 are LNHDA and SQIVND (reference sequence). V was pared by 5 bases and J by 1 base, with 14 bases between. The CDR3 totals 15 residues. In nucleotides, the CDR3 is TGTGCCAGTAGTTCATGGTTTCCGCGGAACACTGAAGCTTTCTTT. This translates into CASSSWFPRNTEAFF.

V usage is TRBV11-2 and J usage is TRBJ1-1; D is ambiguous. Trimming took off 1 base at V and 7 bases at J, with 7 bases between the two ends. CDR1 SGHAT and CDR2 FQNNGV come from the germline V gene. The CDR3 runs to 12 residues. The CDR3 sequence is CASSLGANEAFF. In DNA form, the CDR3 reads TGTGCCAGCAGCTTAGGGGCTAATGAAGCTTTCTTT.

The chain employs TRBV30 and TRBJ1-4; perhaps TRBD1 as D (6 bases). Trimming pared 4 bases from V and 2 bases from J, leaving 14 bases between. Germline V gene sequence: CDR1 GTSNPN, CDR2 SVGIG (reference sequence). The CDR3 loop spans 15 amino acids. The CDR3 sequence is CAWTQGTRTNEKLFF. In DNA, the CDR3 is TGTGCCTGGACCCAGGGGACCCGCACTAATGAAAAACTGTTTTTT.

The sample holds one count of this clone. The V and J genes are TRBV6-5 and TRBJ1-1; possibly TRBD1 for D (5 bases). The V end was cut by 6 bases, the J end by 1 base, with 9 bases between. From germline, CDR1 is MNHEY and CDR2 SVGAGI. The CDR3 loop spans 13 amino acids. CDR3 in amino acids: CASRAGPNTEAFF. CDR3 sequence (DNA): TGTGCCAGCAGAGCAGGGCCGAACACTGAAGCTTTCTTT.

As to this clone: Other DNA sequences of this sample code for an identical CDR3. The rearrangement joins TRBV19 to TRBJ1-1; D is unresolved. Trimming pared 3 bases from V and 0 bases from J, leaving 8 bases between. The CDR3 covers 14 residues. Germline CDR1 LNHDA, CDR2 SQIVND (reference sequence). The CDR3 reads CASSIGQLNTEAFF. In DNA, the CDR3 is TGTGCCAGTAGTATTGGGCAGCTGAACACTGAAGCTTTCTTT.

The chain uses TRBV21-1 and TRBJ1-2; TRBD1 is the table's D call, not checked against the DNA. TRBV21-1 is a documented pseudogene. This CDR3 region has 14 residues. CDR3 nucleotide sequence: TGTGCCAGCAGCATCCGACAGGGAATGGATGGCTACACCTTC. This gives the protein CASSIRQGMDGYTF.

This chain joins TRBV12-5 and TRBJ2-3; 12 nucleotides match TRBD1. V shed 9 bases and J 8 bases; nucleotides not matched to a gene: 12. Per the germline V gene, CDR1 is LGHNT and CDR2 is FRNRAP. The CDR3 runs 15 residues. The CDR3 here is CASQTGTGGIGTQYF. The CDR3 bases are TGTGCTAGCCAGACCGGGACAGGGGGCATCGGTACGCAGTATTTT. The variable domain in full, with the rest retrieved from reference TRBV12-5 and TRBJ2-3, is DARVTQTPRHKVTEMGQEVTMRCQPILGHNTVFWYRQTMMQGLELLAYFRNRAPLDDSGMPKDRFSAEMPDATLATLKIQPSEPRDSAVYFCASQTGTGGIGTQYFGPGTRLTVL.

The V and J genes are TRBV4-1 and TRBJ2-3, with D perhaps TRBD2 (6 bases). The V and J ends lost 3 bases and 3 bases respectively, with 19 bases between them. The germline CDR1 and CDR2 sequences are MGHRA and YSYEKL. The CDR3 loop spans 17 amino acids. CDR3 DNA sequence: TGCGCCAGCAGCCACCCCCCGGGACTCGTGAAAACAGATACGCAGTATTTT. It translates to CASSHPPGLVKTDTQYF.

This chain links TRBV19 with TRBJ2-1, with D tentatively TRBD2 (5 bases). Between the trimmed V and J ends, which lost 6 bases and 7 bases, there was a span of 19 bases. The CDR3 consists of 15 residues. Germline V lookup: CDR1 LNHDA, CDR2 SQIVND (reference sequence). The CDR3 sequence is CASSPLEVSGNEQFF. The CDR3 nucleotides are TGTGCCAGTAGCCCGTTGGAGGTCAGCGGTAATGAGCAGTTCTTC.